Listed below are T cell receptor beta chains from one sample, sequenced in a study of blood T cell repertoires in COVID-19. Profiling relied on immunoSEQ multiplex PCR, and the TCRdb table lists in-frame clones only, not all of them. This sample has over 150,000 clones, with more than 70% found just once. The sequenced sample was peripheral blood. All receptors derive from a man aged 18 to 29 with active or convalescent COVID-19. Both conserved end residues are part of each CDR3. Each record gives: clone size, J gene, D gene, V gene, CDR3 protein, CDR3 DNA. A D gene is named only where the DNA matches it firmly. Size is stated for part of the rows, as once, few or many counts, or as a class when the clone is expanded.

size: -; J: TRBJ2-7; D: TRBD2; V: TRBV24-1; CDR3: CATSSRGGQGSFPGLAGEGLEQYF; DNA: TGTGCCACCAGCTCGCGGGGGGGACAAGGTTCCTTTCCGGGACTAGCGGGAGAGGGGCTCGAGCAGTACTTC
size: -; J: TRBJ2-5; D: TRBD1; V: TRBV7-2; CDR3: CASSPRTGGSLVETQYF; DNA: TGTGCCAGCAGCCCCAGGACAGGGGGCTCGCTAGTGGAGACCCAGTACTTC
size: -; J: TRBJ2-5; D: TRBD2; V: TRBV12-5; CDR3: CASGLGFGGALETQYF; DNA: TGTGCTAGTGGTTTGGGGTTCGGGGGGGCCTTAGAGACCCAGTACTTC
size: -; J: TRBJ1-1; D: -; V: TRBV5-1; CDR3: CASSLTGTRGGAFF; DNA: TGCGCCAGCAGCTTAACCGGGACCAGGGGTGGAGCTTTCTTT
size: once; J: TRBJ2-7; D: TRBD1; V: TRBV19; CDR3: CASTPGQGWEQYF; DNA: TGTGCCAGTACCCCCGGACAGGGATGGGAGCAGTACTTC
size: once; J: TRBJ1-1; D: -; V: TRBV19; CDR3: CASSIPGWSTEAFF; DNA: TGTGCCAGTAGTATTCCGGGTTGGAGCACTGAAGCTTTCTTT
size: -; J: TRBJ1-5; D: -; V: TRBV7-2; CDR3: CASSLVSNQPQHF; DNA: TGTGCCAGCAGCTTAGTATCCAATCAGCCCCAGCATTTT
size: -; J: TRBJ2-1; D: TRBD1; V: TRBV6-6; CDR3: CASSGQGKYNEQFF; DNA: TGTGCCAGCAGCGGACAGGGGAAGTACAATGAGCAGTTCTTC
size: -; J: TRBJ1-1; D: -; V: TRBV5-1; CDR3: CASSPRSEMNTEAFF; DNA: TGCGCCAGCAGCCCGCGGTCCGAAATGAACACTGAAGCTTTCTTT
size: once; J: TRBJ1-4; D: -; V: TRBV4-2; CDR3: CASSQDGGLSNEKLFF; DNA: TGTGCCAGCAGCCAAGATGGGGGACTGTCTAATGAAAAACTGTTTTTT
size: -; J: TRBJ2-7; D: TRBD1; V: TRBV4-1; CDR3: CASSQEARGNEQYF; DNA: TGCGCCAGCAGCCAAGAGGCCAGGGGGAACGAGCAGTACTTC
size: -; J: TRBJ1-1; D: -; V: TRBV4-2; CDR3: CASSHVSFGGRGGENTEAFF; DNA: TGTGCCAGCAGCCATGTTTCTTTTGGGGGCCGGGGGGGGGAAAACACTGAAGCTTTCTTT
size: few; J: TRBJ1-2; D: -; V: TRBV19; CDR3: CASRGETDYGYTF; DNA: TGTGCCAGTAGAGGTGAGACAGACTATGGCTACACCTTC
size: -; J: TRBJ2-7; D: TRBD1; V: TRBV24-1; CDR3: CATSDVGQGGEQYF; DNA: TGTGCCACCAGTGACGTCGGACAGGGCGGGGAGCAGTACTTC